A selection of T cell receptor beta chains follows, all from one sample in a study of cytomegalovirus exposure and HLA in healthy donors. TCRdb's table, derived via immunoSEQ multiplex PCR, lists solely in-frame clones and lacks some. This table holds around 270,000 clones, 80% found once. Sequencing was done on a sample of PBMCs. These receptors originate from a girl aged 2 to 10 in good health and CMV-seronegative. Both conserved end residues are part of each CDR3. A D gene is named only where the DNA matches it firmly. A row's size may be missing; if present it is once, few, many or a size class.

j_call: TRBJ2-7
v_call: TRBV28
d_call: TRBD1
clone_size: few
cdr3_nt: TGTGCCAGCAGTTTATATGGTGTGGGACAGGGCGGGGGTGACGAGCAGTACTTC
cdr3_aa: CASSLYGVGQGGGDEQYF

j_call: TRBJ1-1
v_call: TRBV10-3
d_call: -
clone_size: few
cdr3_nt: TGTGCCATCAGAATACAGGGTGGGGGCACTGAAGCTTTCTTT
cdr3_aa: CAIRIQGGGTEAFF

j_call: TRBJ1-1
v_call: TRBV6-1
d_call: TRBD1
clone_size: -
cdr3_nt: TGTGCCAGCCACAGGGACAGGGCCGACACTGAAGCTTTCTTT
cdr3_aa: CASHRDRADTEAFF

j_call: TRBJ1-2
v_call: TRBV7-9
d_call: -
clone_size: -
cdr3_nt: TGTGCCAGCAACGCCGGTAGTAACTATGGCTACACCTTC
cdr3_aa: CASNAGSNYGYTF

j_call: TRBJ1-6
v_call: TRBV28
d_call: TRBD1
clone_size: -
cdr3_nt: TGTGCCAGCAGTTTGGGACAGTATAATTCACCCCTCCACTTT
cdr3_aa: CASSLGQYNSPLHF

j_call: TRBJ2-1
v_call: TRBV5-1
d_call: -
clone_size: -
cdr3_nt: TGCGCCAGCAGCTGGCTTGCTGCGGGTTCGGCCTACAATGAGCAGTTCTTC
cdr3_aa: CASSWLAAGSAYNEQFF

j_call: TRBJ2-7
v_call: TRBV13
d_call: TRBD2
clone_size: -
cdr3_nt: TGTGCCAGCAGCCAAGAGACTAGCGGGGGGTCATCAGCCTACGAGCAGTACTTC
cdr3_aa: CASSQETSGGSSAYEQYF

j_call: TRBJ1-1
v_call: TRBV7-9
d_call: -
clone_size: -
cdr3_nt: TGTGCCAGCGCTCTTGAGACTGAAGCTTTCTTT
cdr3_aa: CASALETEAFF

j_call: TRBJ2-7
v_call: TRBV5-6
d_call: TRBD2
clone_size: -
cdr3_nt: TGTGCCAGCAGCTTGAATCGGGTCGGGAGGCAGATCTACGACGAGCAGTACTTC
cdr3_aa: CASSLNRVGRQIYDEQYF

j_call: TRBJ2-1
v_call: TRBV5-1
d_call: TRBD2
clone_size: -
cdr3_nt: TGCGCCAGCAGCATGCGCTTGGCTAGCGGGGTGAATGAGCAGTTCTTC
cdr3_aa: CASSMRLASGVNEQFF

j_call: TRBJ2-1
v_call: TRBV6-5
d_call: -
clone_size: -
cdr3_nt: TGTGCCAGCAGCCCAACAGGACAGCCCTACAATGAGCAGTTCTTC
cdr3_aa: CASSPTGQPYNEQFF

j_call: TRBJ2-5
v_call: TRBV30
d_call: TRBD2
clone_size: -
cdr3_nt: TGTGCCTGGACCCAACTAGCGGGGGGAGAGACCCAGTACTTC
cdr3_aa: CAWTQLAGGETQYF

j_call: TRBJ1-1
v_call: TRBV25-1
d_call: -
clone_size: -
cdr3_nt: TGTGCCAGCAGAGTTCAGGGCACTGAAGCTTTCTTT
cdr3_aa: CASRVQGTEAFF

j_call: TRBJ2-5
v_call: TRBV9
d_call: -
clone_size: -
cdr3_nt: TGTGCCAGCAGTCAGAGTAGCGTTGGAAGAGAGACCCAGTACTTC
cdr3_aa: CASSQSSVGRETQYF

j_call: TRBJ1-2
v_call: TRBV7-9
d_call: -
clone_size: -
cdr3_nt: TGTTCCAGCAGCTTACCAACGCGTTTCCCGACCGGGGAGAACTATGGCTACACCTTC
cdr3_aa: CSSSLPTRFPTGENYGYTF

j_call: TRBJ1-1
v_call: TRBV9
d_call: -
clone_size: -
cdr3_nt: TGTGCCAGCAACTCAGGGTCAGGCAGCATGAACACTGAAGCTTTCTTT
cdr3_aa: CASNSGSGSMNTEAFF

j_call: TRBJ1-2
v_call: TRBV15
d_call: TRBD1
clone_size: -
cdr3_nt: TGTGCCACCAGCAGAGTCCCCCAACAGGGGGAAGGTGGCTACACCTTC
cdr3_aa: CATSRVPQQGEGGYTF

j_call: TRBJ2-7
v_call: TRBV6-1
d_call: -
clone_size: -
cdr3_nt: TGTGCCAGCAGTGGGACAGTTTTCATCTCCGAGCAGTACTTC
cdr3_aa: CASSGTVFISEQYF

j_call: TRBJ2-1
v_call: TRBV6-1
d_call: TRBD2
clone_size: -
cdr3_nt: TGTGCCAGCACCAGACTAGCGGGGGGAAATGAGCAGTTCTTC
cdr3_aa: CASTRLAGGNEQFF

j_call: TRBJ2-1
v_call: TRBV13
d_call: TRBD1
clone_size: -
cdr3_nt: TGTGCCAGCAGCTCCCCCGACAGGGGTTCCTACAATGAGCAGTTCTTC
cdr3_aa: CASSSPDRGSYNEQFF

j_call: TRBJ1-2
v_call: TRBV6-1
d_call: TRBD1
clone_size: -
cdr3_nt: TGTGCCAGCAGTGAATTCCGGGGACAGGGGATCTATGGCTACACCTTC
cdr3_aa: CASSEFRGQGIYGYTF

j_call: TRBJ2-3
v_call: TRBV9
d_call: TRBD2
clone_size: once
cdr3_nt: TGTGCCAGCAGCGGGGAGGGGTCAAACACAGATACGCAGTATTTT
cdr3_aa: CASSGEGSNTDTQYF

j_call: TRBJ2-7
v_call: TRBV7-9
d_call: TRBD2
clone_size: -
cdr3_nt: TGTGCCAGCAGCTTAGCTTCTAGCGGGAGCTACGAGCAGTACTTC
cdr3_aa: CASSLASSGSYEQYF

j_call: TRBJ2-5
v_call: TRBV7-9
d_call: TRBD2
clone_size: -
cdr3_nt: TGTTCCAGCAGCTTAGCTAGCGGGAGTGCAGAGACCCAGTACTTC
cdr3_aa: CSSSLASGSAETQYF

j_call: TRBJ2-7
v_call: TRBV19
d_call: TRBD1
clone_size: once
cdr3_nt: TGTGCCAGTAGTATCCCCCGACAGGGGTCCTACGAGCAGTACTTC
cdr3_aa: CASSIPRQGSYEQYF

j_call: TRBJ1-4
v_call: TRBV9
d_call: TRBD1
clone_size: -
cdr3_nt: TGTGCCAGCAGCGTGGGACCGGGACAGTCTAATGAAAAACTGTTTTTT
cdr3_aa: CASSVGPGQSNEKLFF

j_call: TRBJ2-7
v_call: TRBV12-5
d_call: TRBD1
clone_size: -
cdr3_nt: TGTGCTAGTGGTTTGGTAGGGACAGAAGAGTACTACGAGCAGTACTTC
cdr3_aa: CASGLVGTEEYYEQYF

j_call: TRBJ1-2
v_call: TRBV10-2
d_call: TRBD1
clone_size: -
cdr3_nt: TGCGCCAGCAGGGACAGGACTAACTATGGCTACACCTTC
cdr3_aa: CASRDRTNYGYTF

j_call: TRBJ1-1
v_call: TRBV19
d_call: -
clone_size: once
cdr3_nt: TGTGCCAGTAGTACTCAGCTGGACAGTACTGAAGCTTTCTTT
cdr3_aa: CASSTQLDSTEAFF

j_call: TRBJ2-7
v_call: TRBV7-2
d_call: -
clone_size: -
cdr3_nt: TGTGCCAGCAGAATATCCCCCCTTACACCCCCCTACGAGCAGTACTTC
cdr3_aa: CASRISPLTPPYEQYF

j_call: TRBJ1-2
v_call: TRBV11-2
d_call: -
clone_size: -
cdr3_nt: TGTGCCAGCAGCTTTAACTCAGGGATGGGTTTAGATGACTATGGCTACACCTTC
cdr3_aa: CASSFNSGMGLDDYGYTF

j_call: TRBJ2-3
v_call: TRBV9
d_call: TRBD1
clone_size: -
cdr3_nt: TGTGCCAGCAGCGTAGGGGGGACAGGGCTTAGTACGCAGTATTTT
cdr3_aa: CASSVGGTGLSTQYF

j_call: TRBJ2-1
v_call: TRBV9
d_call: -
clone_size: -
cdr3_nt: TGTGCCAGCAGCGTAAACCCCCTCCCCAGGGGCCATGAGCAGTTCTTC
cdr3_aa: CASSVNPLPRGHEQFF

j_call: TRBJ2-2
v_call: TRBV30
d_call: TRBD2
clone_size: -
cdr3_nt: TGTGCCTGGAGTAAACTAGCGGGGGGGCTGGGCACCGGGGAGCTGTTTTTT
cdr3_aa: CAWSKLAGGLGTGELFF

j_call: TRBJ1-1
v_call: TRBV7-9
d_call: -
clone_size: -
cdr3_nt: TGTGCCAGCAGCCCCTGGACGGGACTCGCGAACACTGAAGCTTTCTTT
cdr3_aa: CASSPWTGLANTEAFF

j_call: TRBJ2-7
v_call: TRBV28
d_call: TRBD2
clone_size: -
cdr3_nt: TGTGCCAGCAGGGGTCCGGGACTAGGTATCTACGAGCAGTACTTC
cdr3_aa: CASRGPGLGIYEQYF

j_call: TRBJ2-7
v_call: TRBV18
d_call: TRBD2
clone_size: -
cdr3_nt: TGTGCCAGCTCACCATCAGTCGGGACTAGCGTAATCCCCTCCTACGAGCAGTACTTC
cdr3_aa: CASSPSVGTSVIPSYEQYF